This is a list of T cell receptor beta chains from one sample in a study of blood T cell repertoires in COVID-19. Clones were sequenced by immunoSEQ multiplex PCR, and TCRdb holds only the in-frame ones, with some missing. Of around 230,000 clones in the sample, roughly four fifths were seen once. Sequences were obtained from peripheral blood. These receptors all stem from a middle-aged woman with active or convalescent COVID-19. The CDR3 runs from the conserved cysteine through the conserved F or W. Each record gives: V gene, D gene, J gene, clone size, CDR3 protein, CDR3 DNA. A D gene is named only where the DNA matches it firmly. Clone size is shown for a subset of rows, as once, few, many or a class of expanded clone.

TRBV5-4,TRBD2,TRBJ2-2,once,CASSTTSGGNTGELFF,TGTGCCAGCAGCACCACTAGCGGGGGCAACACCGGGGAGCTGTTTTTT
TRBV7-8,.,TRBJ1-2,.,CASSPYSQFGQRNYGYTF,TGTGCCAGCAGTCCTTATAGCCAGTTTGGACAAAGAAACTATGGCTACACCTTC
TRBV2,.,TRBJ2-3,.,CASTQQGISTDTQYF,TGTGCCAGCACGCAGCAGGGGATTAGCACAGATACGCAGTATTTT
TRBV2,.,TRBJ2-6,.,CASRVRSSGANVLTF,TGTGCCAGCAGGGTCCGTAGCTCTGGGGCCAACGTCCTGACTTTC
TRBV9,.,TRBJ1-5,.,CASSVDDRPQHF,TGTGCCAGCAGCGTAGATGACAGGCCCCAGCATTTT
TRBV7-6,.,TRBJ2-7,.,CASRGLTGSSYEQYF,TGTGCCAGCAGAGGACTTACAGGGAGCTCCTACGAGCAGTACTTC
TRBV7-6,.,TRBJ2-1,.,CASSLNPESSYNEQFF,TGTGCCAGCAGCTTAAACCCGGAGAGCTCCTACAATGAGCAGTTCTTC
TRBV12-5,.,TRBJ2-5,.,CASGIGGETQYF,TGTGCTAGTGGCATAGGAGGGGAGACCCAGTACTTC
TRBV7-3,TRBD1,TRBJ2-5,once,CASSLGTGGAWGQETQYF,TGTGCCAGCAGCTTGGGGACAGGGGGAGCTTGGGGGCAAGAGACCCAGTACTTC
TRBV4-1,TRBD1,TRBJ1-2,.,CASSQSTGDYGYTF,TGCGCCAGCAGCCAGTCGACAGGGGATTATGGCTACACCTTC
TRBV10-3,TRBD1,TRBJ2-7,.,CAISGGPDEQYF,TGTGCCATCTCAGGGGGCCCTGATGAGCAGTACTTC
TRBV2,.,TRBJ1-1,.,CASSEIVEPSSIGAFF,TGTGCCAGCAGTGAAATCGTGGAACCCTCCAGTATCGGGGCTTTCTTT
TRBV5-4,.,TRBJ1-1,.,CASSVGVGAMNTEAFF,TGTGCCAGCAGCGTGGGGGTGGGGGCAATGAACACTGAAGCTTTCTTT
TRBV9,TRBD1,TRBJ1-2,.,CASSVGDRVLYGYTF,TGTGCCAGCAGCGTGGGGGACAGGGTCCTCTATGGCTACACCTTC
TRBV19,.,TRBJ1-1,.,CASSTADGDTEAFF,TGTGCCAGTAGTACAGCGGACGGAGACACTGAAGCTTTCTTT
TRBV27,TRBD1,TRBJ2-5,.,CASSLNPTGMEETQYF,TGTGCCAGCAGTTTAAACCCGACAGGGATGGAGGAGACCCAGTACTTC
TRBV6-5,.,TRBJ1-2,.,CASSYGQSTGYTF,TGTGCCAGCAGTTACGGCCAGTCCACGGGCTACACCTTC
TRBV7-2,TRBD1,TRBJ2-7,.,CASSPLEGGRALGRQYF,TGTGCCAGCAGCCCACTCGAAGGGGGCAGGGCGCTGGGGCGGCAGTACTTC
TRBV7-9,TRBD1,TRBJ1-2,.,CASSHSRKDREDDYGYTF,TGTGCCAGCAGCCATTCTCGGAAGGACAGGGAAGACGACTATGGCTACACCTTC
TRBV18,.,TRBJ2-5,.,CASRQGMETQYF,TGTGCCAGCAGGCAGGGGATGGAGACCCAGTACTTC
TRBV5-6,.,TRBJ1-2,.,CASSLFLQVANYGYTF,TGTGCCAGCAGCTTGTTCTTGCAAGTAGCTAACTATGGCTACACCTTC
TRBV7-2,.,TRBJ1-2,.,CASSLGVPGGYGYTF,TGTGCCAGCAGCTTAGGAGTTCCTGGTGGCTATGGCTACACCTTC
TRBV19,.,TRBJ2-3,once,CASSIIAYTDTQYF,TGTGCCAGTAGTATAATAGCGTACACAGATACGCAGTATTTT
TRBV5-1,TRBD1,TRBJ2-2,.,CASSLRTGGAPGELFF,TGCGCCAGCAGCCTACGGACAGGGGGCGCCCCCGGGGAGCTGTTTTTT
TRBV11-3,.,TRBJ2-7,.,CASSLEVAVDYEQYF,TGTGCCAGCAGCTTAGAGGTAGCTGTGGACTACGAGCAGTACTTC
TRBV6-5,.,TRBJ1-2,once,CASSSPMTGDYGYTF,TGTGCCAGCAGTTCCCCAATGACAGGAGACTATGGCTACACCTTC
TRBV12-5,TRBD1,TRBJ2-7,.,CASGKGTGPSYEQYF,TGTGCTAGTGGTAAGGGGACAGGGCCCTCCTACGAGCAGTACTTC
TRBV6-2/TRBV6-3,TRBD1,TRBJ1-2,few,CASSLPRGEVYGYTF,TGTGCCAGCAGTCTCCCCAGGGGGGAGGTCTATGGCTACACCTTC
TRBV28,.,TRBJ2-1,.,CASSLLADAYNEQFF,TGTGCCAGCAGTTTATTAGCGGACGCCTACAATGAGCAGTTCTTC
TRBV27,.,TRBJ1-3,.,CASSLQPGYSGNTIYF,TGTGCCAGCAGTTTACAACCAGGGTACTCTGGAAACACCATATATTTT
TRBV28,.,TRBJ2-5,.,CASSLLQETQYF,TGTGCCAGCAGTTTATTACAAGAGACCCAGTACTTC
TRBV24-1,TRBD1,TRBJ2-5,.,CATSDSRGQAQETQYF,TGTGCCACCAGTGACTCCCGCGGACAGGCGCAAGAGACCCAGTACTTC
TRBV5-8,.,TRBJ1-1,.,CASSPLEGKMNTEAFF,TGTGCCAGCAGCCCACTAGAAGGGAAAATGAACACTGAAGCTTTCTTT
TRBV25-1,.,TRBJ1-6,once,CASSEYRGSPLHF,TGTGCCAGCAGTGAATACAGGGGTTCACCCCTCCACTTT
TRBV30,.,TRBJ1-5,.,CAWSGQGRQPQHF,TGTGCCTGGAGTGGGCAGGGGAGACAGCCCCAGCATTTT
TRBV14,TRBD2,TRBJ2-2,.,CASSLRGLLAGVTGELFF,TGTGCCAGCAGCTTAAGGGGCTTACTAGCGGGAGTCACCGGGGAGCTGTTTTTT
TRBV9,.,TRBJ2-1,.,CASSVEGRGTVGQFF,TGTGCCAGCAGCGTAGAAGGACGGGGTACGGTCGGGCAGTTCTTC
TRBV10-3,.,TRBJ1-5,.,CAISESGREGVDQPQHF,TGTGCCATCAGTGAGTCGGGAAGGGAGGGGGTAGACCAGCCCCAGCATTTT
TRBV19,TRBD1,TRBJ1-1,.,CASGTGSFEAFF,TGTGCCAGTGGGACAGGGAGTTTTGAAGCTTTCTTT
TRBV10-1,TRBD2,TRBJ2-1,.,CASSSGTSGGASFF,TGCGCCAGCAGTTCCGGGACTAGCGGGGGAGCTTCTTTCTTC
TRBV28,TRBD1,TRBJ1-6,.,CASSPAGTGQSPLHF,TGTGCCAGCAGCCCGGCGGGGACAGGGCAATCACCCCTCCACTTT
TRBV5-1,.,TRBJ2-7,once,CASSLAGSYEQYF,TGCGCCAGCAGCTTGGCGGGCTCCTACGAGCAGTACTTC
TRBV28,TRBD2,TRBJ2-7,.,CASREGSSGGAYEQYF,TGTGCCAGCCGCGAGGGAAGTAGCGGGGGGGCCTACGAGCAGTACTTC
TRBV3-1/TRBV3-2,.,TRBJ2-7,.,CASSQDGAYEQYF,TGTGCCAGCAGCCAAGATGGAGCCTACGAGCAGTACTTC
TRBV11-3,.,TRBJ1-1,.,CASSLIQALGAESTEAFF,TGTGCCAGCAGCTTAATACAGGCTTTAGGGGCGGAGAGCACTGAAGCTTTCTTT
TRBV28,.,TRBJ2-1,.,CASTRSSYNEQFF,TGTGCGTCCACTAGATCGTCCTACAATGAGCAGTTCTTC
TRBV19,TRBD1,TRBJ1-1,.,CASSARQGARWNTEAFF,TGTGCCAGTAGTGCTAGACAGGGGGCACGTTGGAACACTGAAGCTTTCTTT
TRBV19,.,TRBJ1-6,once,CASNDRQYSPLHF,TGTGCCAGTAACGACAGACAATATTCACCCCTCCACTTT
TRBV14,TRBD2,TRBJ2-1,.,CASSFLAGRYNEQFF,TGTGCCAGCAGCTTTCTAGCGGGCCGATACAATGAGCAGTTCTTC
TRBV4-1,TRBD2,TRBJ2-1,once,CASSQAPSGYNEQFF,TGCGCCAGCAGCCAAGCTCCTAGCGGCTACAATGAGCAGTTCTTC
TRBV7-3,.,TRBJ1-2,.,CASSLGVGGHGYTF,TGTGCCAGCAGCTTAGGAGTGGGGGGTCATGGCTACACCTTC
TRBV25-1,.,TRBJ2-1,.,CASSEPGSYNEQFF,TGTGCCAGCAGTGAACCGGGATCCTACAATGAGCAGTTCTTC